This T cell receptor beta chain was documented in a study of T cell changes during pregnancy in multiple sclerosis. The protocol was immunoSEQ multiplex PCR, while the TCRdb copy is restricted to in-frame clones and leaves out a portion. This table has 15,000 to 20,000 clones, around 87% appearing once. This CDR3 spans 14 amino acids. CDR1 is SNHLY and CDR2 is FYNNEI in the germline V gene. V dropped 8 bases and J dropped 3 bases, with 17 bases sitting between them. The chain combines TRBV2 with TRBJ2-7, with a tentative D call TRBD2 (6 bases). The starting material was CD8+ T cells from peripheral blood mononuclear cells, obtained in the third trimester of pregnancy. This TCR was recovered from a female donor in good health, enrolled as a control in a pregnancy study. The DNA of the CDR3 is TGTGCCAGCGACCCTGGGGACTCCGGCTACGAGCAGTACTTC. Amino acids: CASDPGDSGYEQYF.